Included here is one T cell receptor (beta chain) sequence, with context. These data come from a study of cytomegalovirus exposure and HLA in healthy donors. With 60 Vbeta and 13 Jbeta primers, the PCR was carried out. The table came from immunoSEQ multiplex PCR; TCRdb's copy has only in-frame clones and leaves some out. Of 120,000 to 150,000 clones listed, 70% are singletons. The clonotype originates from a woman younger than 45 in good health and CMV-seronegative. The sample was PBMCs.

In DNA, the CDR3 is TGTGCCAGTAGTATAGCGACTCGGAGAGCTAGCAATCAGCCCCAGCATTTT. It codes for CASSIATRRASNQPQHF. The chain uses TRBV19 and TRBJ1-5; no reliable D call. V lost 1 base and J lost 0, with 13 bases in between. CDR1 is LNHDA, CDR2 SQIVND, per germline (reference sequence). This CDR3 comprises 17 residues.